This entry features one T cell receptor beta chain sequence. Assay used: immunoSEQ multiplex PCR; TCRdb lists only in-frame clones, some missing. In the table there are 120,000 to 150,000 clones, roughly 92% of which are singletons. This sample was included in a study of T cell responses to AZD1222 COVID-19 vaccine. Germline V gene data show CDR1 as MNHEY and CDR2 as SVGAGI. The CDR3 spans 14 residues. With 2 bases removed from V and 2 bases from J, the gap between germline ends came to 9 bases. The origin of this receptor is an adult who received the AZD1222 COVID-19 vaccine. Sequencing used peripheral blood, obtained 28 days after the second AZD1222 dose. V gene TRBV6-5 combines with J gene TRBJ2-5, with D unclear. DNA for the CDR3: TGTGCCAGCAGTTACGGAAACTTACAAGAGACCCAGTACTTC. Amino acids: CASSYGNLQETQYF.